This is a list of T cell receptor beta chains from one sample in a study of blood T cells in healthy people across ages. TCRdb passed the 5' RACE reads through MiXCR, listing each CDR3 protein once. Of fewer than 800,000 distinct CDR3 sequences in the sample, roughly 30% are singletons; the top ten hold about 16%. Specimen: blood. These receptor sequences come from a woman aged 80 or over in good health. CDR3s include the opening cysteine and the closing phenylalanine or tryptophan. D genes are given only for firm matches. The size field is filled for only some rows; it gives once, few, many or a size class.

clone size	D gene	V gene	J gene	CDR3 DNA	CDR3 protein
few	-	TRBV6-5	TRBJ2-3	TGTGCCAGCAGTTCATCCCGGGGGCGCACAGATACGCAGTATTTT	CASSSSRGRTDTQYF
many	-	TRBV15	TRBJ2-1	TGTGCCACCAGCATCTCGTTTTCGGTTGAGCAGTTCTTC	CATSISFSVEQFF
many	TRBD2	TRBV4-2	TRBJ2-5	TGTGCCAGCAGCCAAAGCCGGGGCGGGGGGGCCCAAGAGACCCAGTACTTC	CASSQSRGGGAQETQYF
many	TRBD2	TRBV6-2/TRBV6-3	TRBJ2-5	TGTGCCAGCAGTCATACCCGAGGGGAGCGGGGGGGCCTCCAAGAGACCCAGTACTTC	CASSHTRGERGGLQETQYF
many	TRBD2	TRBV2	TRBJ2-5	TGTGCCAGCAGTGAACTAGTGGCTAGCGGGGGAGTGGAGACCCAGTACTTC	CASSELVASGGVETQYF
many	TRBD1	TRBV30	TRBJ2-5	TGTGCCTGGATAGGGGGCTTATCGGGGGAGACCCAGTACTTC	CAWIGGLSGETQYF
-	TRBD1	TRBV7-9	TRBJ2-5	TGTGCCAGCAACTCCCGGGACAGTGAGTACTTC	CASNSRDSEYF
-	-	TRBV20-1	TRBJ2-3	TGCAGTGCTAGACTAGGCGGAGATACGCAGTATTTT	CSARLGGDTQYF
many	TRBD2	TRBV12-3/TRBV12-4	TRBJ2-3	TGTGCCAGCAGCTATACTAGCGGGGGGACAGATACGCAGTATTTT	CASSYTSGGTDTQYF
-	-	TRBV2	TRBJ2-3	TGTGCCAGCACGGCTTTGGCGGCAGATACGCAGTATTTT	CASTALAADTQYF
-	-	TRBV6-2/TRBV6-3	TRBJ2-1	TGTGCCAGCAGTTACGATACTAAATACAATGAGCAGTTCTTC	CASSYDTKYNEQFF
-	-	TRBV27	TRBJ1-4	TGTGCCAGCAAGGCAGGGAGGGTTCCTAATGAAAAACTGTTTTTT	CASKAGRVPNEKLFF
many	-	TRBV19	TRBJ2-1	TGTGCCAGTAGTATGGCGTATGAGCAGTTCTTC	CASSMAYEQFF
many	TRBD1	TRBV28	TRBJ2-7	TGTGCCAGCAGTGGGCCTGGGACAGGGGGCGACGAGCAGTACTTC	CASSGPGTGGDEQYF